What follows are 28 T cell receptor beta chains derived from one specimen sequenced in a study of cytomegalovirus exposure and HLA in healthy donors. Produced via immunoSEQ multiplex PCR; TCRdb's table is partial and in-frame only. The sample has a few hundred thousand clones; about 93% are singletons. Sequencing was carried out using PBMCs. These receptors all come from a woman between 18 and 29 years old in good health and CMV-seronegative.

This chain connects TRBV7-9 to TRBJ2-1; no clear D gene. CDR1 SEHNR and CDR2 FQNEAQ come from the germline V gene (reference sequence). The CDR3 is 12 amino acids. V was trimmed by 5 bases and J by 8 bases, leaving 10 bases between them. The CDR3 reads CASSLTADEQFF. The DNA for the CDR3 is TGTGCCAGCAGCCTGACCGCGGATGAGCAGTTCTTC.

The chain employs TRBV5-4 and TRBJ2-3; 9 positions agree with TRBD2. There are 17 residues in the CDR3. The V and J ends lost 4 bases and 2 bases, in that order; junction bases with no gene match: 11. Germline V CDR1 and CDR2: SGHNT, YYREEE (reference sequence). The CDR3, as DNA: TGTGCCAGCAGCCCATCACCGGGACTAGCCTCCACAGATACGCAGTATTTT. Translation gives CASSPSPGLASTDTQYF.

The chain carries TRBV7-9 and TRBJ1-1; 8 bases are shared with TRBD1. CDR3 length: 15 amino acids. Unmatched junction bases numbered 7, after V lost 2 bases and J lost 5 bases. Germline lookup yields CDR1 SEHNR and CDR2 FQNEAQ (reference sequence). The DNA of the CDR3 is TGTGCCAGCAGCTTATCCGGACAGGGAGGGACTGAAGCTTTCTTT. Translated, it gives CASSLSGQGGTEAFF.

The rearrangement joins TRBV27 to TRBJ2-1; 13 positions agree with TRBD2. The trim removed 6 bases at V and 9 bases at J, leaving 14 bases unmatched. Germline V gives CDR1 MNHEY, CDR2 SMNVEV (reference sequence). This CDR3 is built from 17 residues. CDR3 bases: TGTGCCAGCAGCCAAAGGGGACTAGCGGGAATTTTGGGTGAGCAGTTCTTC. This sequence encodes CASSQRGLAGILGEQFF.

This rearrangement joins TRBV5-6 to TRBJ2-5; 7 bases map to TRBD1. With V trimmed by 4 bases and J by 2 bases, 8 bases remained unmatched. The CDR3 consists of 15 residues. CDR1 and CDR2 (germline): SGHDT, YYEEEE. CDR3 bases: TGTGCCAGCAGCGGAAACCGGGACAGACAAGAGACCCAGTACTTC. This translates into CASSGNRDRQETQYF.

The chain joins TRBV5-8 to TRBJ1-2, with TRBD1 matching 9 bases. The V segment lost 3 bases and the J segment 0 bases; nucleotides outside the gene matches: 3. Germline CDR1 and CDR2: SGHTS and YDEGEE. The CDR3 runs to 15 residues. CDR3 loop: CASSSGDRANYGYTF. CDR3 coding DNA: TGTGCCAGCAGCTCGGGGGACAGGGCTAACTATGGCTACACCTTC.

The chain carries TRBV9 and TRBJ2-7; 7 nucleotides line up with TRBD1. The CDR3 consists of 13 residues. Unmatched junction bases numbered 7, after V lost 7 bases and J lost 3 bases. Germline V lookup: CDR1 SGDLS, CDR2 YYNGEE. For the CDR3, the DNA is TGTGCCAGCTCCCGGGACAGCGGCTACGAGCAGTACTTC. Translating it yields CASSRDSGYEQYF.

This sequence joins TRBV19 and TRBJ2-2; no clear D. Trimming removed 5 bases from V and 0 bases from J, with 10 bases in between. The CDR3 contains 15 residues. Germline V CDR1 and CDR2: LNHDA, SQIVND (reference sequence). This CDR3 is CASSPVRTNTGELFF. The DNA of the CDR3 is TGTGCCAGTAGTCCAGTCAGAACGAACACCGGGGAGCTGTTTTTT.

Notes on this clone: Distinct nucleotide sequences in the sample also encode this CDR3. CDR3 loop: CASSRRDGTDTQYF. The CDR3 bases are TGTGCCAGCTCACGCAGGGATGGCACAGATACGCAGTATTTT. The chain combines TRBV18 with TRBJ2-3, with D perhaps TRBD1 (5 bases). The CDR3 contains 14 residues. V lost 4 bases to trimming and J lost 1 base, with 9 bases between them. CDR1 KGHSH and CDR2 LQKENI come from the germline V gene.

The chain joins TRBV27 to TRBJ2-3; perhaps TRBD1 as D (6 bases). Per the germline V gene, CDR1 is MNHEY and CDR2 is SMNVEV (reference sequence). This CDR3 region has 16 residues. V lost 7 bases and J 2 bases, leaving 19 bases between the germline ends. The chain's CDR3 is CASTLGPGASTDTQYF. The DNA for the CDR3 is TGTGCCAGCACCCTCGGACCAGGGGCCTCCACAGATACGCAGTATTTT.

The CDR3 DNA sequence: TGTGCCAGCAGCCCCTGGACAGTCTCATCCTACGAGCAGTACTTC. The encoded protein is CASSPWTVSSYEQYF. The V and J genes are TRBV13 and TRBJ2-7; D is perhaps TRBD1 (6 bases). The germline CDR1 and CDR2 sequences are PRHDT and FYEKMQ (reference sequence). This CDR3 spans 15 amino acids. Trimming stripped 5 bases from V and 1 base from J, with 15 bases between.

V gene TRBV19 combines with J gene TRBJ2-3; a weak D match, TRBD2 (6 bases). The CDR3 runs to 16 residues. Trimming took off 3 bases at V and 5 bases at J, with 18 bases between the two ends. Germline loops: CDR1 LNHDA, CDR2 SQIVND (reference sequence). DNA for the CDR3: TGTGCCAGTAGTATGCCGTGGGGAGGAGGTGGAGATACGCAGTATTTT. Protein sequence: CASSMPWGGGGDTQYF.

This clone occurred a few times. The CDR3 is CASSQGPTGTYEQYF. In DNA form, the CDR3 reads TGCGCCAGCAGCCAAGGCCCAACTGGTACCTACGAGCAGTACTTC. The rearrangement uses TRBV4-1 and TRBJ2-7; D remains ambiguous. Per the germline V gene, CDR1 is MGHRA and CDR2 is YSYEKL. V was clipped by 1 base and J by 2 bases, with 12 bases between them. The CDR3 length is 15 residues.

This clone was observed once. CDR3 DNA sequence: TGCGCCAGCAGCTTGGGGGACAGGGAGGGTCAGCCCCAGCATTTT. This sequence encodes CASSLGDREGQPQHF. V usage is TRBV5-1 and J usage is TRBJ1-5; 9 bases are a match to TRBD1. Germline V gives CDR1 SGHRS, CDR2 YFSETQ. J lost 6 bases, V lost 0 bases, and 4 bases had no gene match. This CDR3 is built from 15 residues.

The count of this clone is one. This chain joins TRBV7-5 and TRBJ2-5; the table's TRBD2 call for D was not verified on the DNA. TRBV7-5 is recorded as a pseudogene. The CDR3 extends over 20 amino acids. The CDR3 reads CARRPSSSIFSVRPKETQYF. The CDR3 coding sequence is TGTGCCAGAAGGCCCAGCTCTAGTATTTTTTCAGTTCGCCCAAAAGAGACCCAGTACTTC.

The chain joins TRBV27 to TRBJ1-2, with D possibly TRBD1 on 6 matching bases. Germline V gives CDR1 MNHEY, CDR2 SMNVEV (reference sequence). This CDR3 is built from 18 residues. Trimming took off 3 bases at V and 8 bases at J, with 28 bases between the two ends. The CDR3 DNA is TGTGCCAGCAGTTTGACGTGGTCAGGTCGGGGGGGCGCGGAAGGCTACACCTTC. Translating gives CASSLTWSGRGGAEGYTF.

The V and J genes are TRBV14 and TRBJ2-5; tentatively, D is TRBD2 (5 bases). Germline lookup yields CDR1 SGHDN and CDR2 FVKESK. This CDR3 comprises 14 residues. Trimming cost V 3 bases and J 7 bases, with 15 bases left between them. The CDR3 here is CASSHDIAAGTQYF. In nucleotides, the CDR3 is TGTGCCAGCAGCCACGATATCGCGGCGGGGACCCAGTACTTC.

The CDR3 DNA sequence: TGCGCCAGCAGCTTGGCCGCGGGAAAAGGCACTGAAGCTTTCTTT. Protein product: CASSLAAGKGTEAFF. The chain has TRBV5-1 and TRBJ1-1; D is unresolved. Trimming cost V 0 bases and J 4 bases, with 13 bases left between them. CDR1 is SGHRS, CDR2 YFSETQ, per germline. The CDR3 runs 15 residues.

This clone appeared a single time. The rearrangement joins TRBV28 to TRBJ2-1; 14 positions match TRBD2. The CDR3 length is 16 residues. Germline lookup yields CDR1 MDHEN and CDR2 SYDVKM. Trimming at V came to 5 bases and at J to 9 bases, leaving 9 bases not matched to a gene. CDR3 nucleotides: TGTGCCAGCAGTATTTTCGGGACTAGCGGGAGAGGTGAGCAGTTCTTC. Amino acids: CASSIFGTSGRGEQFF.

This clone was recorded only once. The gene calls are TRBV7-2 and TRBJ1-5; D is unclear. CDR1 is SGHTA and CDR2 is FQGNSA in the germline V gene. V gave up 2 bases and J gave up 0 bases, with 11 bases separating them. CDR3 length equals 16 residues. The CDR3 sequence: CASSLKAGHSNQPQHF. In DNA form, the CDR3 reads TGTGCCAGCAGCTTAAAGGCAGGTCATAGCAATCAGCCCCAGCATTTT.

J is TRBJ2-4 and V is TRBV6-1; 8 nucleotides match TRBD1. V gave up 6 bases and J gave up 6 bases; unmatched junction bases: 7. Looked up from germline, CDR1 is MNHNS and CDR2 is SASEGT. CDR3 length: 14 residues. The CDR3 is CASREPGGRNIQYF. The CDR3 DNA follows: TGTGCCAGCAGAGAACCAGGGGGCAGAAACATTCAGTACTTC.

The chain uses TRBV30 and TRBJ1-1, with a weak D call TRBD1 (5 bases). The germline CDR1 and CDR2 sequences are GTSNPN and SVGIG (reference sequence). The CDR3 runs 12 residues. V was pared by 6 bases and J by 7 bases, with 15 bases between. The CDR3 here is CACLSGAIEAFF. Written as DNA, the CDR3 is TGTGCCTGTCTCAGCGGGGCGATTGAAGCTTTCTTT.

The V gene is TRBV11-3, the J gene TRBJ2-1, with D possibly being TRBD2 (6 bases). From germline, CDR1 is SGHNT and CDR2 YENEEA. The CDR3 is 16 residues long. The V gene lost 4 bases and the J gene lost 4 bases, with 17 bases spanning the gap. The CDR3 sequence: CASSSRSSERYNEQFF. In DNA, the CDR3 is TGTGCCAGCAGCTCCAGATCTAGCGAGCGATACAATGAGCAGTTCTTC. Together with reference TRBV11-3 and TRBJ2-1, the CDR3 gives the full variable domain: EAGVVQSPRYKIIEKKQPVAFWCNPISGHNTLYWYLQNLGQGPELLIRYENEEAVDDSQLPKDRFSAERLKGVDSTLKIQPAELGDSAVYLCASSSRSSERYNEQFFGPGTRLTVL.

The V call is TRBV10-1, the J call TRBJ2-6, with D unresolved. Looked up from germline, CDR1 is WNHNN and CDR2 is SYGVQD (reference sequence). V was shortened by 4 bases and J by 2 bases, with 9 bases between the two germline ends. The CDR3 spans 15 residues. Written as DNA, the CDR3 is TGCGCCAGCAGTGGATCAGGTACTGGGGCCAACGTCCTGACTTTC. Protein sequence: CASSGSGTGANVLTF.

The J gene is TRBJ1-6, the V gene TRBV7-2; D not certain. There are 15 residues in the CDR3. Germline V gene sequence: CDR1 SGHTA, CDR2 FQGNSA. The V and J ends lost 0 bases and 5 bases respectively, with 8 bases between them. DNA for the CDR3: TGTGCCAGCAGCTTAGCGTCGGGGAATAATTCACCCCTCCACTTT. It is translated as CASSLASGNNSPLHF.

The chain employs TRBV6-1 and TRBJ1-1; D not resolved. The CDR3 consists of 12 residues. CDR1 and CDR2 from the germline V gene are MNHNS and SASEGT. V was cut by 8 bases and J by 5 bases, with 12 bases left in between. The CDR3 DNA is TGTGCCAGCGGTAGGCGGAGGACTGAAGCTTTCTTT. Protein product: CASGRRRTEAFF.

This sequence joins TRBV28 and TRBJ1-2; D not certain. Trimming pared 7 bases from V and 4 bases from J, leaving 13 bases between. Germline values: CDR1 MDHEN, CDR2 SYDVKM. The CDR3 spans 13 residues. The CDR3 bases are TGTGCCAGCAAGATGAACAGCCTCTATGGCTACACCTTC. It encodes CASKMNSLYGYTF.

The chain is built from TRBV27 and TRBJ2-7, with 7 bases matching TRBD1. CDR1 and CDR2 (germline): MNHEY, SMNVEV (reference sequence). V trimming: 6 bases; J trimming: 7 bases; junction bases outside the gene matches: 9. The CDR3 runs 13 residues. The CDR3 here is CASRMTGPGEQYF. The CDR3 region has the DNA TGTGCCAGCAGGATGACAGGGCCTGGGGAGCAGTACTTC.